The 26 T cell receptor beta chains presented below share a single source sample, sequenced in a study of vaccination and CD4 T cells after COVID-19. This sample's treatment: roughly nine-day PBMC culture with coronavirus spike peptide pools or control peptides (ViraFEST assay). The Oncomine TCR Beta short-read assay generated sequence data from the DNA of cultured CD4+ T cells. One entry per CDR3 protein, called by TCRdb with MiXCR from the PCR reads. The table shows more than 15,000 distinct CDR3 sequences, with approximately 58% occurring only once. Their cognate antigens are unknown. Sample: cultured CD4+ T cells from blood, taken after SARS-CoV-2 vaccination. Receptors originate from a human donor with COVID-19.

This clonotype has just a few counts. CDR3 sequence (DNA): TGCAGTGCTAGTAAAGAACAGGGGAACACTGAAGCTTTCTTT. Translating gives CSASKEQGNTEAFF. The chain carries TRBV20-1 and TRBJ1-1; a possible D gene is TRBD1 (6 bases). The germline V and J ends were trimmed by 3 bases and 1 base, with 12 bases remaining between them. CDR1 and CDR2 from the germline V gene are DFQATT and SNEGSKA (reference sequence). The CDR3 has 14 amino acids.

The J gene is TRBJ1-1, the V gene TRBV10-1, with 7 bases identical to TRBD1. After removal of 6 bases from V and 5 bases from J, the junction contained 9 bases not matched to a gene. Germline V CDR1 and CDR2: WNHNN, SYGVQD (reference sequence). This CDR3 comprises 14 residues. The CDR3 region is CASSAIGRGTEAFF. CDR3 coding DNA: TGCGCCAGCAGCGCTATCGGCAGGGGGACTGAAGCTTTCTTT.

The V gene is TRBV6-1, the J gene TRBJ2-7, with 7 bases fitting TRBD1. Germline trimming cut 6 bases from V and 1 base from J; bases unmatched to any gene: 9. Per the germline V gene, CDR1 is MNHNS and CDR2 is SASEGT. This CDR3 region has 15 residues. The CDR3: CASRQDRVSSYEQYF. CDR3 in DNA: TGTGCCAGCAGGCAAGACAGGGTGTCATCCTACGAGCAGTACTTC.

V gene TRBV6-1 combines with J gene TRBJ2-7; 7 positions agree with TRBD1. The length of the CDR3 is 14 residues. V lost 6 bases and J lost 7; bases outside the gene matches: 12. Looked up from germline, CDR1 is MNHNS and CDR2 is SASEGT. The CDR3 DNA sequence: TGTGCCAGCAGGAATTCAGACAGGGTCGGGGAGCAGTACTTC. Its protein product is CASRNSDRVGEQYF.

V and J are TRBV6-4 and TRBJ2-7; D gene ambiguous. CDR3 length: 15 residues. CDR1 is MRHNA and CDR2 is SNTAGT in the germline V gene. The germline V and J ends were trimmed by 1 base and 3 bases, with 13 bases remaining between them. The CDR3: CASSDCKAANYEQYF. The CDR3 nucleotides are TGTGCCAGCAGTGACTGCAAGGCGGCGAACTACGAGCAGTACTTC.

CDR3 bases: TGCAGTGCTACTACCCGTGATACGCCTCGGCTAGGTTTAGAGACCCAGTACTTC. Amino acids: CSATTRDTPRLGLETQYF. The chain is built from TRBV20-1 and TRBJ2-5; D gene uncertain. Trimming shortened V by 4 bases and J by 4 bases, and 28 bases separated the two germline ends. This CDR3 region has 18 residues. Germline lookup yields CDR1 DFQATT and CDR2 SNEGSKA (reference sequence).

For the CDR3, the DNA is TGTGCCAGCAGTTTATTAGGGGGCAATTCACCCCTCCACTTT. This gives the protein CASSLLGGNSPLHF. The chain combines TRBV12-3 or TRBV12-4 with TRBJ1-6; 7 positions match TRBD1. V trimming: 2 bases; J trimming: 7 bases; junction bases outside the gene matches: 2. This CDR3 has 14 residues.

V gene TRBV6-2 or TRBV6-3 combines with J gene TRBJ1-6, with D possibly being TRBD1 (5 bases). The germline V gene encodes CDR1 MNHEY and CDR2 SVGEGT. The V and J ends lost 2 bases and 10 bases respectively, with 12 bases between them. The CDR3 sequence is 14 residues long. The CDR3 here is CASSYPGQLSPLHF. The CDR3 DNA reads TGTGCCAGCAGTTACCCAGGACAACTCTCACCCCTCCACTTT.

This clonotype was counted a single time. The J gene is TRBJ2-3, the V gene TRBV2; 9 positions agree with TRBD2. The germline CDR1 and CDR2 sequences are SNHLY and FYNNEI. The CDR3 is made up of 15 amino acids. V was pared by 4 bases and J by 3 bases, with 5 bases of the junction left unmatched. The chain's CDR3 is CASSGGSGGTDTQYF. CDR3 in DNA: TGTGCCAGCAGTGGAGGTAGCGGGGGAACAGATACGCAGTATTTT.

In DNA form, the CDR3 reads TGTGCCAGCAGCTCTTTTCCCGGGACAGGGGTAATAGATACGCAGTATTTT. Translation: CASSSFPGTGVIDTQYF. The gene calls are TRBV6-1 and TRBJ2-3, with 10 bases matching TRBD1. This CDR3 has 17 amino acids. Germline V CDR1 and CDR2: MNHNS, SASEGT. V shed 6 bases, J shed 5 bases, and the junction held 14 bases outside the gene matches.

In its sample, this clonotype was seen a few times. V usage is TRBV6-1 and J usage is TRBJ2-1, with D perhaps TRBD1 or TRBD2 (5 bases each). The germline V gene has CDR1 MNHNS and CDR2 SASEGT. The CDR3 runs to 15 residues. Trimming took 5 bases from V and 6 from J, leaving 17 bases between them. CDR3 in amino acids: CASSTGGGRPNEQFF. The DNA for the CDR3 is TGTGCCAGCAGTACCGGTGGGGGTCGGCCCAATGAGCAGTTCTTC.

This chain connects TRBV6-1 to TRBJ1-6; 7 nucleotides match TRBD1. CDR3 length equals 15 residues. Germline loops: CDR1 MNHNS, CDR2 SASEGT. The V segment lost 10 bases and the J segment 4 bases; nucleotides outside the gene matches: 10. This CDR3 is CATMTGSNYNSPLHF. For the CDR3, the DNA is TGTGCCACCATGACAGGGTCGAATTATAATTCACCCCTCCACTTT.

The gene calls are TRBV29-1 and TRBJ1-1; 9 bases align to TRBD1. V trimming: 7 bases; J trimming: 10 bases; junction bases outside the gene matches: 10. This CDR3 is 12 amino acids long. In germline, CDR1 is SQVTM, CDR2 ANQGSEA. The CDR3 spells CSDRTGVGVAFF. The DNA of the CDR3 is TGCAGCGACCGGACAGGGGTGGGTGTAGCTTTCTTT.

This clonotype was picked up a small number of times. CDR3 DNA: TGTGCCAGTAGTACAATAGGACTAGCACCAGAGACCCAGTACTTC. Translated, it gives CASSTIGLAPETQYF. This chain uses TRBV19 with TRBJ2-5; 8 bases fit TRBD2. Germline V lookup: CDR1 LNHDA, CDR2 SQIVND (reference sequence). V lost 4 bases and J lost 4; bases outside the gene matches: 8. There are 15 residues in the CDR3.

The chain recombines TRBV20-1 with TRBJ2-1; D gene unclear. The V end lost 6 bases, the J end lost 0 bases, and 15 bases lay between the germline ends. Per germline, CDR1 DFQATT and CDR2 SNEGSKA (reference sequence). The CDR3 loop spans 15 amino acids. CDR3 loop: CSAPFGGRSYNEQFF. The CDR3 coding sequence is TGCAGTGCCCCCTTCGGTGGACGCTCCTACAATGAGCAGTTCTTC.

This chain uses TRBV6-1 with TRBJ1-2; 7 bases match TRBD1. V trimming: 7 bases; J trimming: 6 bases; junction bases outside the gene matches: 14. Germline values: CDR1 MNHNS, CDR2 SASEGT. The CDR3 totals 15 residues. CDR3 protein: CASTLGGTRFDGYTF. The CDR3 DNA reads TGTGCCAGCACCTTAGGGGGCACCCGATTTGATGGCTACACCTTC.

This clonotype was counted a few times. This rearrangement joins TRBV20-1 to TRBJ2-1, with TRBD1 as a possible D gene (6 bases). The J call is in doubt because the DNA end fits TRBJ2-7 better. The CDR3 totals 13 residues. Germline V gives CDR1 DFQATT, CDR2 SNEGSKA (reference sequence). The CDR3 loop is CSASNRAYYEQYF. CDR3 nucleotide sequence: TGCAGTGCTAGTAACAGGGCTTACTACGAGCAGTACTTC.

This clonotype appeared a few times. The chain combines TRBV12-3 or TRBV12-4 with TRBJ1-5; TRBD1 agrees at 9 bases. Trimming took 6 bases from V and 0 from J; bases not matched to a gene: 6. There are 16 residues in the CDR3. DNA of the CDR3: TGTGCCAGCAGCAGTCACAGGGGGCATAGCAATCAGCCCCAGCATTTT. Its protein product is CASSSHRGHSNQPQHF.

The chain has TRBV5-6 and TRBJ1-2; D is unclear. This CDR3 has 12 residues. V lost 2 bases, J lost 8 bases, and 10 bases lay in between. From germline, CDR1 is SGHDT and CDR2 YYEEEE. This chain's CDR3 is CASSFSGSGYTF. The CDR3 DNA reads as TGTGCCAGCAGCTTCTCGGGGAGCGGCTACACCTTC.

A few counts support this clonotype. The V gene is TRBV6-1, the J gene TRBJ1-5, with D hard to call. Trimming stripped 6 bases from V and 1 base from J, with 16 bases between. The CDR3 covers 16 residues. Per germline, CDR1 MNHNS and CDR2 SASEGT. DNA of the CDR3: TGTGCCAGCAGACCGGACTCCGGAGGAAGCAATCAGCCCCAGCATTTT. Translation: CASRPDSGGSNQPQHF.

Here the CDR3 reads CASSIATRGHTEAFF. CDR3 DNA: TGTGCCAGTAGTATAGCAACCAGGGGGCACACTGAAGCTTTCTTT. The chain combines TRBV19 with TRBJ1-1; 8 nucleotides line up with TRBD1. The V segment lost 1 base and the J segment 3 bases; nucleotides outside the gene matches: 4. Germline CDR1 is LNHDA and CDR2 is SQIVND (reference sequence). The CDR3 covers 15 residues.

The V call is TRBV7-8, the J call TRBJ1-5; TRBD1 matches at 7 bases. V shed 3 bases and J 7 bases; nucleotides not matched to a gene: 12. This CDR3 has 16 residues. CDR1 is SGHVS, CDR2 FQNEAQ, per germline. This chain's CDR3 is CASSFAKGRGSQPQHF. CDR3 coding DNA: TGTGCCAGCAGCTTCGCGAAGGGCAGGGGGTCGCAGCCCCAGCATTTT.

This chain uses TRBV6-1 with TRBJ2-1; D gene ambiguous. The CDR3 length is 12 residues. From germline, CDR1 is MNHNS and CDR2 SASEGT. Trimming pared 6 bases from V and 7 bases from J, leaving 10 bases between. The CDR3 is CASRRPENEQFF. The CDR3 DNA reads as TGTGCCAGCAGGAGGCCCGAAAATGAGCAGTTCTTC.

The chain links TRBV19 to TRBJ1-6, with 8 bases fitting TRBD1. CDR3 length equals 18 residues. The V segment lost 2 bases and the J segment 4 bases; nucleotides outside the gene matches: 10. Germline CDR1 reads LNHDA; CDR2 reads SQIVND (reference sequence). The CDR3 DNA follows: TGTGCCAGTAGTATAACATTTACCGGACAGGGATATAATTCACCCCTCCACTTT. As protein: CASSITFTGQGYNSPLHF.

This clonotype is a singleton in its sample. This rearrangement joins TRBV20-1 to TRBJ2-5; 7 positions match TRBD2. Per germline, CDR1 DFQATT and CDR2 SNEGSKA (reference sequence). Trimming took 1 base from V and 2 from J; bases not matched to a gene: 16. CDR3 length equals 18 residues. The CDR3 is CSARAGHLGGGIQETQYF. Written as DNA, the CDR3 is TGCAGTGCTAGAGCCGGCCACCTTGGGGGGGGGATACAAGAGACCCAGTACTTC.

The CDR3 DNA reads TGTGCCACGACCTCCGGGACCAAAAACCTCTATGGCTACACCTTC. This gives the protein CATTSGTKNLYGYTF. The chain uses TRBV6-1 and TRBJ1-2, with a tentative D call TRBD1 (5 bases). Germline V gene sequence: CDR1 MNHNS, CDR2 SASEGT. The CDR3 runs 15 residues. Between the trimmed V and J ends, which lost 10 bases and 4 bases, there was a span of 22 bases.